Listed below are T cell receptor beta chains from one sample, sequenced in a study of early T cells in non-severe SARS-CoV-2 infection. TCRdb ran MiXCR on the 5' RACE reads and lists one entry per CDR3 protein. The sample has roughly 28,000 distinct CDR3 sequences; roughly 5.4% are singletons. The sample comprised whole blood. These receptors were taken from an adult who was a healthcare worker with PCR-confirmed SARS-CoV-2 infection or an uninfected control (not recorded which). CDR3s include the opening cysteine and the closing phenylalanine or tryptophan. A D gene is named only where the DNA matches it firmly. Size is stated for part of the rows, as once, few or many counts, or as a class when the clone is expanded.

CDR3nt: TGTGCCAGCAGTTTACTGAGCGGAGGGGCCGGGGAGCTGTTTTTT
CDR3aa: CASSLLSGGAGELFF
abundance: .
j_gene: TRBJ2-2
v_gene: TRBV12-3/TRBV12-4
d_gene: .

CDR3nt: TGTGCCACCAATCGACTAGCGGGAGAAGTCGGCAATGAGCAGTTCTTC
CDR3aa: CATNRLAGEVGNEQFF
abundance: few
j_gene: TRBJ2-1
v_gene: TRBV24-1
d_gene: TRBD2

CDR3nt: TGTGCCAGCAGCCTACTGGACCGGGGGAGCGGAGAGACCCAGTACTTC
CDR3aa: CASSLLDRGSGETQYF
abundance: many
j_gene: TRBJ2-5
v_gene: TRBV11-3
d_gene: .

CDR3nt: TGTGCCTGGAGTAGTCTCAACCGCGCAACTAATGAAAAACTGTTTTTT
CDR3aa: CAWSSLNRATNEKLFF
abundance: many
j_gene: TRBJ1-4
v_gene: TRBV30
d_gene: .

CDR3nt: TGCAGTGCTAGAGAAGGCTACGAGCAGTACTTC
CDR3aa: CSAREGYEQYF
abundance: few
j_gene: TRBJ2-7
v_gene: TRBV20-1
d_gene: .

CDR3nt: TGTGCCAGCAGTCTAACCGACGGTGTAGCCAAAAACATTCAGTACTTC
CDR3aa: CASSLTDGVAKNIQYF
abundance: .
j_gene: TRBJ2-4
v_gene: TRBV28
d_gene: .

CDR3nt: TGTGCCAGCAGTGAGGGGCTAGCGGCCTTGGGTGAGCAGTTCTTC
CDR3aa: CASSEGLAALGEQFF
abundance: few
j_gene: TRBJ2-1
v_gene: TRBV6-1
d_gene: TRBD2

CDR3nt: TGTGCCAGCAGTGTTGATGGGGCCGGGACTGAAGCTTTCTTT
CDR3aa: CASSVDGAGTEAFF
abundance: .
j_gene: TRBJ1-1
v_gene: TRBV6-4
d_gene: .

CDR3nt: TGTGCCACCAGTTCGGGGGGGTCCTACAATGAGCAGTTCTTC
CDR3aa: CATSSGGSYNEQFF
abundance: few
j_gene: TRBJ2-1
v_gene: TRBV15
d_gene: TRBD2

CDR3nt: TGCGCCAGCAGCTCAAACGCTAGGACCGGGACACCCTGGGTTCGGGAGCTGTTTTTT
CDR3aa: CASSSNARTGTPWVRELFF
abundance: few
j_gene: TRBJ2-2
v_gene: TRBV5-1
d_gene: .

CDR3nt: TGTGCCAGCAGCCCGGTCCCGAGTGGTGGCACTGAAGCTTTCTTT
CDR3aa: CASSPVPSGGTEAFF
abundance: many
j_gene: TRBJ1-1
v_gene: TRBV7-6
d_gene: .

CDR3nt: TGTGCCAGCAGCCAGGGACAGGGGCGAGAAAAACTGTTTTTT
CDR3aa: CASSQGQGREKLFF
abundance: few
j_gene: TRBJ1-4
v_gene: TRBV3-1
d_gene: TRBD1

CDR3nt: TGTAGCGTTGTAGGGGGGGACTATGGCTACACCTTC
CDR3aa: CSVVGGDYGYTF
abundance: .
j_gene: TRBJ1-2
v_gene: TRBV29-1
d_gene: .

CDR3nt: TGTGCCAGCAGCTTAGCGATGACGGGGGGGCCAGATACGCAGTATTTT
CDR3aa: CASSLAMTGGPDTQYF
abundance: few
j_gene: TRBJ2-3
v_gene: TRBV7-8
d_gene: TRBD2

CDR3nt: TGTGCCAGCAGTTACTCGACGGGGGGCGGATATGGCTACACCTTC
CDR3aa: CASSYSTGGGYGYTF
abundance: medium-sized
j_gene: TRBJ1-2
v_gene: TRBV6-5
d_gene: .

CDR3nt: TGTGCCAGTAGTATAGGACCCTTAAGTTCGAATGAGCAGTTCTTC
CDR3aa: CASSIGPLSSNEQFF
abundance: many
j_gene: TRBJ2-1
v_gene: TRBV19
d_gene: .

CDR3nt: TGTGCCAGCAGCTCTTTCTACGAGCAGTACTTC
CDR3aa: CASSSFYEQYF
abundance: many
j_gene: TRBJ2-7
v_gene: TRBV7-9
d_gene: .

CDR3nt: TGTGCCAGCAGCTTGGAGTGGCCAGGACTAGGCGACGAGCAGTACTTC
CDR3aa: CASSLEWPGLGDEQYF
abundance: .
j_gene: TRBJ2-7
v_gene: TRBV5-5
d_gene: TRBD2

CDR3nt: TGTGCCAGCAGCCTCGCAGCGGGAACAGATACGCAGTATTTT
CDR3aa: CASSLAAGTDTQYF
abundance: many
j_gene: TRBJ2-3
v_gene: TRBV11-2
d_gene: TRBD2

CDR3nt: TGTGCCAGTAACGCCCGGGCTAGCGGGAAGGAGTACGAGCAGTACTTC
CDR3aa: CASNARASGKEYEQYF
abundance: medium-sized
j_gene: TRBJ2-7
v_gene: TRBV19
d_gene: TRBD2

CDR3nt: TGTGCCAGCAGGAGGACAGGGGAGGTTAATGAGCAGTTCTTC
CDR3aa: CASRRTGEVNEQFF
abundance: .
j_gene: TRBJ2-1
v_gene: TRBV27
d_gene: TRBD1

CDR3nt: TGTGCTAGCAGCTTAGCGGGCGGGGTCGAGCAGTACTTC
CDR3aa: CASSLAGGVEQYF
abundance: many
j_gene: TRBJ2-7
v_gene: TRBV7-7
d_gene: TRBD2

CDR3nt: TGTGCCAGCAGTGGGAGTGAAGCTTTCTTT
CDR3aa: CASSGSEAFF
abundance: many
j_gene: TRBJ1-1
v_gene: TRBV11-2
d_gene: .

CDR3nt: TGTGCCAGCAGCTTAAACGGCGTCAACGGGGAGCTGTTTTTT
CDR3aa: CASSLNGVNGELFF
abundance: many
j_gene: TRBJ2-2
v_gene: TRBV7-3
d_gene: .

CDR3nt: TGTGCCAGCAGCTTAGGGGGCCTTTCTGAAGCTTTCTTT
CDR3aa: CASSLGGLSEAFF
abundance: .
j_gene: TRBJ1-1
v_gene: TRBV7-6
d_gene: .

CDR3nt: TGTGCCAGCAGTTTAAGGGACCGCACTGAAGCTTTCTTT
CDR3aa: CASSLRDRTEAFF
abundance: many
j_gene: TRBJ1-1
v_gene: TRBV12-3/TRBV12-4
d_gene: .

CDR3nt: TGTGCTAGTGGGCGTACGACTAGCGGGAGGGCCGGGGGTGAGCAGTTCTTC
CDR3aa: CASGRTTSGRAGGEQFF
abundance: many
j_gene: TRBJ2-1
v_gene: TRBV12-5
d_gene: TRBD2

CDR3nt: TGCGCCAGCAGCTTTGGGTCCGACTCTGGGGCCAACGTCCTGACTTTC
CDR3aa: CASSFGSDSGANVLTF
abundance: many
j_gene: TRBJ2-6
v_gene: TRBV5-1
d_gene: .

CDR3nt: TGCAGCGTCAGACTAGCGGGGGGGAATGAGCAGTTCTTC
CDR3aa: CSVRLAGGNEQFF
abundance: few
j_gene: TRBJ2-1
v_gene: TRBV29-1
d_gene: TRBD2

CDR3nt: TGTGCCAGCTCACCACCCGGACAACGCAACGAGCAGTACTTC
CDR3aa: CASSPPGQRNEQYF
abundance: many
j_gene: TRBJ2-7
v_gene: TRBV18
d_gene: .

CDR3nt: TGTGCCAGCACCCCGGACAGAAGCTCCTACAATGAGCAGTTCTTC
CDR3aa: CASTPDRSSYNEQFF
abundance: many
j_gene: TRBJ2-1
v_gene: TRBV11-2
d_gene: .

CDR3nt: TGTGCCAGCAGCCCTGGGGGACGGTTCCTGATCTTGAACACTGAAGCTTTCTTT
CDR3aa: CASSPGGRFLILNTEAFF
abundance: many
j_gene: TRBJ1-1
v_gene: TRBV9
d_gene: .

CDR3nt: TGTGCCAGCGGGGATCGGGGGGACAGAGGCAATCAGCCCCAGCATTTT
CDR3aa: CASGDRGDRGNQPQHF
abundance: many
j_gene: TRBJ1-5
v_gene: TRBV6-6
d_gene: TRBD1

CDR3nt: TGTGCCAGCAGTCCACGACAGTTCAATCAGCCCCAGCATTTT
CDR3aa: CASSPRQFNQPQHF
abundance: many
j_gene: TRBJ1-5
v_gene: TRBV2
d_gene: .

CDR3nt: TGTGCCAGCAGCCACGGGGGGACAGGGGAAAACATTCAGTACTTC
CDR3aa: CASSHGGTGENIQYF
abundance: many
j_gene: TRBJ2-4
v_gene: TRBV6-6
d_gene: TRBD1

CDR3nt: TGTGCCAGCAGTTTCTCCTCCTATGATGGGCAGTTCTTC
CDR3aa: CASSFSSYDGQFF
abundance: few
j_gene: TRBJ2-1
v_gene: TRBV27
d_gene: .

CDR3nt: TGTGCCAGCAGCAGGACGGGGCTACAAGAGACCCAGTACTTC
CDR3aa: CASSRTGLQETQYF
abundance: many
j_gene: TRBJ2-5
v_gene: TRBV7-2
d_gene: .

CDR3nt: TGCAGTGCCCTACTAGCGGGGTCGGAGACCCAGTACTTC
CDR3aa: CSALLAGSETQYF
abundance: many
j_gene: TRBJ2-5
v_gene: TRBV20-1
d_gene: TRBD2

CDR3nt: TGTGCCAGCAGCTCCCGGGAGGGGAACTACGAGCAGTACTTC
CDR3aa: CASSSREGNYEQYF
abundance: many
j_gene: TRBJ2-7
v_gene: TRBV7-6
d_gene: TRBD2

CDR3nt: TGTGCCAGCAGCCGAGGAAGGACCTCGGGGGAGACCCAGTACTTC
CDR3aa: CASSRGRTSGETQYF
abundance: many
j_gene: TRBJ2-5
v_gene: TRBV11-3
d_gene: .

CDR3nt: TGTGCCAGCAGACCTACAGCTCCCACTGAAGCTTTCTTT
CDR3aa: CASRPTAPTEAFF
abundance: many
j_gene: TRBJ1-1
v_gene: TRBV28
d_gene: .

CDR3nt: TGTGCCAGTAGTAAATCATACCATTACGAGCAGTACTTC
CDR3aa: CASSKSYHYEQYF
abundance: .
j_gene: TRBJ2-7
v_gene: TRBV19
d_gene: .

CDR3nt: TGTGCCAGCAGCGCGACAGGGTCGGACGCAGATACGCAGTATTTT
CDR3aa: CASSATGSDADTQYF
abundance: few
j_gene: TRBJ2-3
v_gene: TRBV7-2
d_gene: TRBD1

CDR3nt: TGTGCCTGGAGTTATAGGGTCCTGCGACCCACATTAGCTAACTATGGCTACACCTTC
CDR3aa: CAWSYRVLRPTLANYGYTF
abundance: .
j_gene: TRBJ1-2
v_gene: TRBV30
d_gene: .

CDR3nt: TGTGCCAGCAGCCCACCGGGGGTACTGGTGAATGAGCAGTTCTTC
CDR3aa: CASSPPGVLVNEQFF
abundance: many
j_gene: TRBJ2-1
v_gene: TRBV5-4
d_gene: .

CDR3nt: TGTGCCAGCAGCGACCAGGGGGCTGTGAGTTATGGCTACACCTTC
CDR3aa: CASSDQGAVSYGYTF
abundance: many
j_gene: TRBJ1-2
v_gene: TRBV27
d_gene: TRBD1